These 25 T cell receptor beta chains share one sample of origin, sequenced in a study of blood T cell repertoires in COVID-19. Clones were sequenced by immunoSEQ multiplex PCR, and TCRdb holds only the in-frame ones, with some missing. The sample includes approximately 44,000 clones, roughly nine tenths of them seen just once. The specimen sequenced was peripheral blood. These receptors came from a man aged 55-75 years with acute or convalescent COVID-19.

V and J are TRBV3-1 (or the pseudogene TRBV3-2) and TRBJ1-6; D is unclear. The germline V and J ends were trimmed by 3 bases and 5 bases, with 8 bases remaining between them. Germline-derived CDR1 and CDR2 are LGHDT and YNNKEL (reference sequence). This CDR3 is 14 amino acids long. The CDR3 loop is CASSHRENNSPLHF. The CDR3 DNA reads TGTGCCAGCAGCCACCGGGAAAATAATTCACCCCTCCACTTT.

The chain couples TRBV5-1 to TRBJ2-2, with 7 bases matching TRBD1. Germline V gene lookup returns CDR1 SGHRS and CDR2 YFSETQ. There are 16 residues in the CDR3. V lost 1 base to trimming and J lost 2 bases; unmatched junction nucleotides: 5. The CDR3 loop is CASSLSGTANTGELFF. In DNA, the CDR3 is TGCGCCAGCAGCTTGTCTGGGACAGCTAACACCGGGGAGCTGTTTTTT.

This clone has only a few counts. V is TRBV5-1 and J is TRBJ1-6; TRBD1 matches at 9 bases. Germline trimming cut 1 base from V and 8 bases from J; bases unmatched to any gene: 7. The V gene's germline CDR1 is SGHRS and CDR2 YFSETQ. This CDR3 has 16 residues. The DNA of the CDR3 is TGCGCCAGCAGCTTGAATCCGGACAGGGGCGATTCACCCCTCCACTTT. Its protein is CASSLNPDRGDSPLHF.

Only a few counts were recorded for this clone. This rearrangement joins TRBV20-1 to TRBJ1-3; tentatively, D is TRBD1 (5 bases). Trimming cost V 7 bases and J 10 bases, with 14 bases left between them. The CDR3 has 11 amino acids. Germline CDR1 and CDR2: DFQATT and SNEGSKA (reference sequence). The CDR3 loop is CSGSGGSTIYF. The CDR3, as DNA: TGCAGTGGATCGGGGGGTTCGACCATATATTTT.

The CDR3 sequence: CASSPYGGSYEQYF. In nucleotides, the CDR3 is TGTGCCAGCAGCCCCTATGGGGGGTCCTACGAGCAGTACTTC. The chain employs TRBV3-1 (or the pseudogene TRBV3-2) and TRBJ2-7; the D gene is possibly TRBD2 (6 bases). CDR1 is LGHDT and CDR2 is YNNKEL in the germline V gene (reference sequence). V was shortened by 4 bases and J by 1 base, with 11 bases between the two germline ends. The CDR3 has 14 residues.

The chain's CDR3 is CATSRDPSVNQPQHF. In DNA, the CDR3 is TGTGCCACCAGCAGAGACCCGTCAGTGAACCAGCCCCAGCATTTT. The V gene is TRBV15, the J gene TRBJ1-5; D is uncertain. Per the germline V gene, CDR1 is LNHNV and CDR2 is YYDKDF (reference sequence). V lost 0 bases to trimming and J lost 7 bases, with 13 bases between them. The CDR3 length is 15 residues.

The chain links TRBV27 to TRBJ2-5; D is undetermined. Germline assignment: CDR1 MNHEY and CDR2 SMNVEV (reference sequence). Trimming took 6 bases from V and 1 from J, leaving 9 bases between them. CDR3 length: 13 residues. CDR3 nucleotides: TGTGCCAGCAGCGTACAGTTCCAAGAGACCCAGTACTTC. Translation gives CASSVQFQETQYF.

This sequence joins TRBV6-2 or TRBV6-3 and TRBJ1-5, with 7 positions matching TRBD1. CDR1 is MNHEY and CDR2 is SVGEGT in the germline V gene. V lost 5 bases and J lost 2; bases outside the gene matches: 3. The CDR3 spans 14 residues. CDR3 DNA sequence: TGTGCCAGCAGTGCGCAGGGGGGCAATCAGCCCCAGCATTTT. Translation gives CASSAQGGNQPQHF.

This clone was detected once. This chain joins TRBV11-2 and TRBJ2-2; D uncertain. The CDR3 has 18 amino acids. Germline V CDR1 and CDR2: SGHAT, FQNNGV. The V gene lost 3 bases and the J gene lost 0 bases, with 17 bases spanning the gap. CDR3 sequence reads: CASSLRHSVDANTGELFF. In nucleotides, the CDR3 is TGTGCCAGCAGCTTGCGACACAGTGTCGACGCGAACACCGGGGAGCTGTTTTTT.

The chain joins TRBV2 to TRBJ1-5; D may be TRBD1 (6 bases). Germline CDR1 SNHLY, CDR2 FYNNEI. V was cut by 6 bases and J by 4 bases, with 13 bases left in between. The CDR3 has 14 amino acids. This CDR3 reads CASRRETGNQPQHF. In nucleotides, the CDR3 is TGTGCCAGCAGGAGGGAGACAGGTAATCAGCCCCAGCATTTT.

This rearrangement joins TRBV19 to TRBJ2-3; 7 bases agree with TRBD2. The CDR3 has 15 amino acids. From germline, CDR1 is LNHDA and CDR2 SQIVND (reference sequence). The V gene end was trimmed by 3 bases and the J gene end by 1 base; junction bases not matched to a gene: 4. The CDR3 DNA reads as TGTGCCAGTAGTATCTCGAGCGGGGGCACAGATACGCAGTATTTT. It yields the protein CASSISSGGTDTQYF.

The chain couples TRBV7-3 to TRBJ2-1; 8 nucleotides line up with TRBD1. V shed 0 bases and J 7 bases; nucleotides not matched to a gene: 8. Germline V gene lookup returns CDR1 SGHTA and CDR2 FQGTGA. This CDR3 comprises 16 residues. CDR3 loop: CASSLTATGVKNEQFF. CDR3 sequence (DNA): TGTGCCAGCAGCTTAACGGCGACAGGGGTTAAGAATGAGCAGTTCTTC.

The J gene is TRBJ2-5, the V gene TRBV7-2, with 8 bases lining up with TRBD1. Per germline, CDR1 SGHTA and CDR2 FQGNSA. This CDR3 is 15 amino acids long. J gave up 1 base and V 0 bases, and 1 base lay outside the gene matches. CDR3 region: CASSLAGTGQETQYF. As DNA, the CDR3 is TGTGCCAGCAGCTTAGCCGGGACAGGCCAAGAGACCCAGTACTTC. Combining the CDR3 with reference TRBV7-2 and TRBJ2-5 gives the whole variable domain GAGVSQSPSNKVTEKGKDVELRCDPISGHTALYWYRQSLGQGLEFLIYFQGNSAPDKSGLPSDRFSAERTGGSVSTLTIQRTQQEDSAVYLCASSLAGTGQETQYFGPGTRLLVL.

The J gene is TRBJ1-2, the V gene TRBV4-1; no definite D call. V was cut by 5 bases and J by 1 base, with 8 bases left in between. CDR3 size: 13 residues. Germline CDR1 and CDR2: MGHRA and YSYEKL. CDR3 loop: CASSSSLNYGYTF. The CDR3 nucleotides read TGCGCCAGCAGCTCTAGTCTTAACTATGGCTACACCTTC.

The chain links TRBV5-6 to TRBJ1-4; 12 bases fit TRBD1. Germline V gene lookup returns CDR1 SGHDT and CDR2 YYEEEE. CDR3 length: 17 residues. With 3 bases clipped from V and 7 bases from J, the junction kept 10 bases outside the gene matches. CDR3 sequence (DNA): TGTGCCAGCAGCTGGAAAGGGACAGGGGGCGCAGGTGAAAAACTGTTTTTT. Translating it yields CASSWKGTGGAGEKLFF. The entire variable domain, with the rest obtained from reference TRBV5-6 and TRBJ1-4, is as follows: DAGVTQSPTHLIKTRGQQVTLRCSPKSGHDTVSWYQQALGQGPQFIFQYYEEEERQRGNFPDRFSGHQFPNYSSELNVNALLLGDSALYLCASSWKGTGGAGEKLFFGSGTQLSVL.

The table lists this clone with a count of one. CDR3 residues: CASSPGQGRQPQHF. The CDR3 DNA reads TGTGCCAGCTCACCCGGACAGGGGAGGCAGCCCCAGCATTTT. The chain combines TRBV18 with TRBJ1-5, with 9 bases identical to TRBD1. The V and J ends lost 3 bases and 7 bases, in that order; junction bases with no gene match: 4. The CDR3 is 14 residues long. Looked up from germline, CDR1 is KGHSH and CDR2 is LQKENI.

This chain links TRBV29-1 with TRBJ2-2; a possible D gene is TRBD2 (5 bases). The V end lost 6 bases, the J end lost 4 bases, and 6 bases lay between the germline ends. Germline V gene data show CDR1 as SQVTM and CDR2 as ANQGSEA. The length of the CDR3 is 11 residues. The CDR3 DNA is TGCAGCGTAGAGGGCACCGGGGAGCTGTTTTTT. Protein sequence: CSVEGTGELFF.

The sample holds one count of this clone. The chain is built from TRBV7-8 and TRBJ1-5; a possible D gene is TRBD1 (5 bases). CDR1 is SGHVS and CDR2 is FQNEAQ in the germline V gene. This CDR3 has 17 residues. Trimming took off 0 bases at V and 2 bases at J, with 14 bases between the two ends. CDR3 protein: CASSLANGGAGNQPQHF. The DNA of the CDR3 is TGTGCCAGCAGCTTAGCGAACGGAGGGGCCGGCAATCAGCCCCAGCATTTT.

This clone was recorded once. The J gene is TRBJ1-2, the V gene TRBV18, with TRBD1 as a possible D gene (6 bases). V lost 2 bases, J lost 7 bases, and 17 bases lay in between. Germline V gene lookup returns CDR1 KGHSH and CDR2 LQKENI. The length of the CDR3 is 15 residues. The CDR3, as DNA: TGTGCCAGCTCACCAAAAACAGGGCTTGGAAGTGGCTACACCTTC. Translating it yields CASSPKTGLGSGYTF.

This chain uses TRBV5-1 with TRBJ2-7; TRBD1 is a possible D gene (6 bases). The CDR3 is 13 amino acids. Germline lookup yields CDR1 SGHRS and CDR2 YFSETQ. V shed 4 bases and J shed 1 base, with 9 bases lying between them. The CDR3 is CASSQGTSYEQYF. In DNA, the CDR3 is TGCGCCAGCAGCCAGGGGACGTCCTACGAGCAGTACTTC.

The J gene is TRBJ1-1, the V gene TRBV5-8; 8 bases map to TRBD1. Losses at the gene ends were 4 bases for V and 4 bases for J; bases not matched to a gene: 9. The CDR3 totals 15 residues. Germline V lookup: CDR1 SGHTS, CDR2 YDEGEE. CDR3 sequence (DNA): TGTGCCAGCAGCGTACCGACAGGGGTGGGCACTGAAGCTTTCTTT. Encoded protein: CASSVPTGVGTEAFF.

The V gene is TRBV4-3, the J gene TRBJ1-2; no definite D call. Germline-derived CDR1 and CDR2 are LGHNA and YSLEER. This CDR3 is 15 amino acids long. V was pared by 0 bases and J by 3 bases, with 11 bases between. The CDR3 nucleotides are TGCGCCAGCAGCCAAGATTGGAGCAGCTACTATGGCTACACCTTC. Translated: CASSQDWSSYYGYTF.

The V and J genes are TRBV3-1 (or the pseudogene TRBV3-2) and TRBJ2-7; 7 bases are a match to TRBD1. The CDR3 totals 15 residues. V shed 4 bases, J shed 1 base, and the junction held 7 bases outside the gene matches. In germline, CDR1 is LGHDT, CDR2 YNNKEL (reference sequence). CDR3 in DNA: TGTGCCAGCAGCCCTGGGACAGCTAGTTCCTACGAGCAGTACTTC. It translates to CASSPGTASSYEQYF.

For the CDR3, the DNA is TGTGCCAGCACCAACGGAGGATTCTCTGGAAACACCATATATTTT. Protein sequence: CASTNGGFSGNTIYF. The chain couples TRBV7-8 to TRBJ1-3; D gene ambiguous. The germline CDR1 and CDR2 sequences are SGHVS and FQNEAQ. V was trimmed by 7 bases and J by 0 bases, leaving 13 bases between them. This CDR3 is built from 15 residues.

The chain links TRBV7-2 to TRBJ1-5; TRBD1 aligns across 7 bases. V trimming: 0 bases; J trimming: 3 bases; junction bases outside the gene matches: 5. Germline V gene sequence: CDR1 SGHTA, CDR2 FQGNSA. The length of the CDR3 is 16 residues. This CDR3 is CASSLAGQINNQPQHF. The DNA of the CDR3 is TGTGCCAGCAGCTTAGCGGGACAGATTAACAATCAGCCCCAGCATTTT. The full variable domain, with the rest looked up from reference TRBV7-2 and TRBJ1-5, is GAGVSQSPSNKVTEKGKDVELRCDPISGHTALYWYRQSLGQGLEFLIYFQGNSAPDKSGLPSDRFSAERTGGSVSTLTIQRTQQEDSAVYLCASSLAGQINNQPQHFGDGTRLSIL.